This T cell receptor beta chain comes out of a study of blood T cell repertoires in COVID-19. Across the whole study: Sites in the United States, Italy and Spain provided acute and convalescent COVID-19 samples. Sources were T cells, B-cell-depleted T cells, or PBMCs; the material itself was cDNA or gDNA.

In the study's own analysis: Scientists estimated how many nucleated cells there were by amplifying reference gene primers. Assay used: immunoSEQ multiplex PCR; TCRdb lists only in-frame clones, some missing. The DNA gave D and trimming, while V, J and clone size come from that table. In the table there are 160,000 or so clones, around 83% of which are singletons. Trimming stripped 11 bases from V and 3 bases from J, with 17 bases between. The CDR3 contains 13 residues. Germline values: CDR1 MGHDK, CDR2 SYGVNS. The sample was peripheral blood. The receptor was isolated from a human donor in a cohort sampled during active COVID-19. The chain couples TRBV25-1 to TRBJ2-7; TRBD1 might be the D (7 bases). The CDR3 bases are TGTGCCTCCATGGGGGGACAGTTCTACGAGCAGTACTTC. It yields the protein CASMGGQFYEQYF.